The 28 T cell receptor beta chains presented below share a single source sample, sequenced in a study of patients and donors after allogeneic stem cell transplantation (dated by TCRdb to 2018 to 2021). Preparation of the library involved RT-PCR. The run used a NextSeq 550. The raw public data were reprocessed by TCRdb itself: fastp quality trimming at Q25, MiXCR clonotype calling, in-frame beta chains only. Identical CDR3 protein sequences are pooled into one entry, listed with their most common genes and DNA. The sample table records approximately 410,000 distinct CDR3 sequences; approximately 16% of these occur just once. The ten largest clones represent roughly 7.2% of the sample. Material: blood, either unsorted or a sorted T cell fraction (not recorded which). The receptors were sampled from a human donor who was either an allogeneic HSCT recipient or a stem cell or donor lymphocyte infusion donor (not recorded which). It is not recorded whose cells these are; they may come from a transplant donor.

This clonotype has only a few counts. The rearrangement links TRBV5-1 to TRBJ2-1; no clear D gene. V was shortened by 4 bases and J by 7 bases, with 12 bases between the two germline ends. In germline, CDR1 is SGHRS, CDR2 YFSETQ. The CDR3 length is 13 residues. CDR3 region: CASSAGGRNEQFF. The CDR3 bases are TGCGCCAGCAGCGCAGGTGGCAGGAATGAGCAGTTCTTC. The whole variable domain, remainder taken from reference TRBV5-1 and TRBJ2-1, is KAGVTQTPRYLIKTRGQQVTLSCSPISGHRSVSWYQQTPGQGLQFLFEYFSETQRNKGNFPGRFSGRQFSNSRSEMNVSTLELGDSALYLCASSAGGRNEQFFGPGTRLTVL.

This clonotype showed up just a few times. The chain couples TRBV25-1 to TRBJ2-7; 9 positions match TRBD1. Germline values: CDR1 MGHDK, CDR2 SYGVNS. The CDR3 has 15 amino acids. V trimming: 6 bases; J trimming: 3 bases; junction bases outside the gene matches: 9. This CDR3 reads CASSIPGQGIYEQYF. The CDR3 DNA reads TGTGCCAGCAGCATCCCGGGACAGGGTATCTACGAGCAGTACTTC.

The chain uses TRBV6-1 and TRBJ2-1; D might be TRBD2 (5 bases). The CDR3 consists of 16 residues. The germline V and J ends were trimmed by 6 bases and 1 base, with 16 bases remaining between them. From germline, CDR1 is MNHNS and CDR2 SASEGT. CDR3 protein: CASSALASGSYNEQFF. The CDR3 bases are TGTGCCAGCAGCGCGCTAGCTTCCGGATCCTACAATGAGCAGTTCTTC.

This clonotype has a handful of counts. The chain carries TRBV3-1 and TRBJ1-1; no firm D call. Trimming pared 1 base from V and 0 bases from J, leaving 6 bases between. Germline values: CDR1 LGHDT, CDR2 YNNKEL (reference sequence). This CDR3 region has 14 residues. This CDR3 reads CASSQVSLNTEAFF. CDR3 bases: TGTGCCAGCAGCCAAGTTAGCCTGAACACTGAAGCTTTCTTT. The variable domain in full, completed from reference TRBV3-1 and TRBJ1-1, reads DTAVSQTPKYLVTQMGNDKSIKCEQNLGHDTMYWYKQDSKKFLKIMFSYNNKELIINETVPNRFSPKSPDKAHLNLHINSLELGDSAVYFCASSQVSLNTEAFFGQGTRLTVV.

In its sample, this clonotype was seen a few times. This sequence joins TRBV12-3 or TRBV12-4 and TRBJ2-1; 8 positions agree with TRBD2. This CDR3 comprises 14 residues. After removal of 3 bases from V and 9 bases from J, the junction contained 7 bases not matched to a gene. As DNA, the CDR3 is TGTGCCAGCAGTTTGGGGACTAGTAGGGTTGAGCAGTTCTTC. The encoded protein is CASSLGTSRVEQFF.

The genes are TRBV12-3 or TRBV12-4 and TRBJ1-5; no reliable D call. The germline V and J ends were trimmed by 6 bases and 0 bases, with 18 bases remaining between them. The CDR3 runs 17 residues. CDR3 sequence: CASSPPTGANSNQPQHF. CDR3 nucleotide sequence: TGTGCCAGCAGCCCACCGACGGGCGCGAATAGCAATCAGCCCCAGCATTTT.

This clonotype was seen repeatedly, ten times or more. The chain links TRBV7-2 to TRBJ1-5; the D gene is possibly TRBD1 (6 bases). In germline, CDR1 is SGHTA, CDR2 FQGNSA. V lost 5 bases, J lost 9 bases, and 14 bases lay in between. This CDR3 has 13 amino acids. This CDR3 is CASSPRGGMPQHF. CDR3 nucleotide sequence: TGTGCCAGCAGCCCGAGGGGGGGTATGCCCCAGCATTTT.

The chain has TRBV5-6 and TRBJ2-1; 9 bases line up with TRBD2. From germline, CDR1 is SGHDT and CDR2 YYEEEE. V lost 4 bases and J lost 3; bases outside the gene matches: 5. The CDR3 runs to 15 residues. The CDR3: CASSPLAGNYNEQFF. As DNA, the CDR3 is TGTGCCAGCAGCCCGCTAGCGGGGAACTACAATGAGCAGTTCTTC. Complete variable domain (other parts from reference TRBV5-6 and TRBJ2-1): DAGVTQSPTHLIKTRGQQVTLRCSPKSGHDTVSWYQQALGQGPQFIFQYYEEEERQRGNFPDRFSGHQFPNYSSELNVNALLLGDSALYLCASSPLAGNYNEQFFGPGTRLTVL.

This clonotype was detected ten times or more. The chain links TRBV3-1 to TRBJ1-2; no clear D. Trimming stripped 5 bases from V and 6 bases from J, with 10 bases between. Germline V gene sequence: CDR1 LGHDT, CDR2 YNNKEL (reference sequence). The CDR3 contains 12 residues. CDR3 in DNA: TGTGCCAGCAGCAAGACCGGAGATGGCTACACCTTC. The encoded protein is CASSKTGDGYTF.

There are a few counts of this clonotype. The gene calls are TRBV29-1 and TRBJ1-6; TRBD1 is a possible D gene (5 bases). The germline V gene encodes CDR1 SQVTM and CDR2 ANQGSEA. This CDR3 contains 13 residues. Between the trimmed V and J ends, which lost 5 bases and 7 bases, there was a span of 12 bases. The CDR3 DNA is TGCAGCGTTAGGGAGGGGCAGAATTCACCCCTCCACTTT. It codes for CSVREGQNSPLHF.

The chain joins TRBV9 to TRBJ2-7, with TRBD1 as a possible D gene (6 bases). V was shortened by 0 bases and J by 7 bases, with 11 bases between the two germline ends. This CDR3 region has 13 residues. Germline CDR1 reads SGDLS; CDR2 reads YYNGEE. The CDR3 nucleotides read TGTGCCAGCAGCGTAGGGGACACTCTGGAGCAGTACTTC. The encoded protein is CASSVGDTLEQYF.

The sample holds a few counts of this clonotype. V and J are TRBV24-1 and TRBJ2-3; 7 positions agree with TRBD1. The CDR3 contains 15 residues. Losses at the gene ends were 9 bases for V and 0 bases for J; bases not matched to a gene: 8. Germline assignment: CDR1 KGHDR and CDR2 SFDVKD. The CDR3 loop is CATGRTGASTDTQYF. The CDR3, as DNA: TGTGCCACCGGCCGGACAGGCGCTAGCACAGATACGCAGTATTTT.

The CDR3 DNA is TGCGCCAGCAGCTTGGAAGGGACTAGCGGTCGAAGCTCCTACAATGAGCAGTTCTTC. Encoded protein: CASSLEGTSGRSSYNEQFF. The chain combines TRBV5-1 with TRBJ2-1, with 11 bases identical to TRBD2. The CDR3 runs 19 residues. The germline V gene has CDR1 SGHRS and CDR2 YFSETQ. V lost 0 bases and J lost 0; bases outside the gene matches: 8.

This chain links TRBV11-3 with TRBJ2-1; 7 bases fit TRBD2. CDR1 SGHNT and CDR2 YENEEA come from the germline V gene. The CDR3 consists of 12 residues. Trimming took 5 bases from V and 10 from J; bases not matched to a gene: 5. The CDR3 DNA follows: TGTGCCAGCAGCGGTCAGCGGGAAGAGCAGTTCTTC. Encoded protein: CASSGQREEQFF.

The CDR3 is CASGGATRVYTQYF. The CDR3 nucleotides read TGTGCCAGCGGCGGGGCGACGAGGGTCTATACGCAGTATTTT. V is TRBV2 and J is TRBJ2-3; possible D gene TRBD2, 6 bases. The germline V gene encodes CDR1 SNHLY and CDR2 FYNNEI. V was pared by 8 bases and J by 7 bases, with 19 bases between. This CDR3 comprises 14 residues.

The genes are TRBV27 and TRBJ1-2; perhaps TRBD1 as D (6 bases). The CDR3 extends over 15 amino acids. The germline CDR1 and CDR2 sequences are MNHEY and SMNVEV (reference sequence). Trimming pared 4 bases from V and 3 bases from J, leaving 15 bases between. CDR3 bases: TGTGCCAGCAGTTCCCGGGGGCTCGTTGACTATGGCTACACCTTC. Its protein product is CASSSRGLVDYGYTF.

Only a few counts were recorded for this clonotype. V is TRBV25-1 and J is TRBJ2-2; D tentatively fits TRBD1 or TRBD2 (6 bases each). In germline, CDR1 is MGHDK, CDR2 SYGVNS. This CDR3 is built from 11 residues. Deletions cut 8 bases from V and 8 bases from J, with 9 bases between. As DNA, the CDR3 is TGTGCCAGCCAGGGGAGGGGGGAGCTGTTTTTT. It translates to CASQGRGELFF.

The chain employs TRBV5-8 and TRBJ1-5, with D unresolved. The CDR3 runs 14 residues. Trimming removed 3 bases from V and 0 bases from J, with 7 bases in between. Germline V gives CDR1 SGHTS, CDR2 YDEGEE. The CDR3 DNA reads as TGTGCCAGCAGCTGGTTGGATAGCAATCAGCCCCAGCATTTT. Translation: CASSWLDSNQPQHF.

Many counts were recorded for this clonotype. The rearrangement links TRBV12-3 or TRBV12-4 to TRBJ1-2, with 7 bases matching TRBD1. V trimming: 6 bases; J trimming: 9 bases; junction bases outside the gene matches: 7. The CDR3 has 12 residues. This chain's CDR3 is CASSRWTGRYTF. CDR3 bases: TGTGCCAGCAGCCGTTGGACAGGCCGCTACACCTTC.

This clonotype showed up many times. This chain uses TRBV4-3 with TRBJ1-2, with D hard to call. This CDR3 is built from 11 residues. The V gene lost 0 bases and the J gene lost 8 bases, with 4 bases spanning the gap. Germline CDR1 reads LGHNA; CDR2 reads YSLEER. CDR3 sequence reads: CASSQDGGYTF. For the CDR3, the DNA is TGCGCCAGCAGCCAAGATGGAGGCTACACCTTC.

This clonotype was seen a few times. Written as DNA, the CDR3 is TGTGCCAGCAGCGCAACACTTACCAGGGAGAACACCATATATTTT. Protein sequence: CASSATLTRENTIYF. The chain has TRBV9 and TRBJ1-3; D possibly corresponds to TRBD1 (5 bases). Trimming took 3 bases from V and 7 from J, leaving 17 bases between them. The CDR3 covers 15 residues. Germline CDR1 SGDLS, CDR2 YYNGEE.

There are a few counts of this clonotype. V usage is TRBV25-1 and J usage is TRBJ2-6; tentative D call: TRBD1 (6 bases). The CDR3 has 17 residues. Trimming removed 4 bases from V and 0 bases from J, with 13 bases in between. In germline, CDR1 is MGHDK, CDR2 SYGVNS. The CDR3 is CASSGRDTFSGANVLTF. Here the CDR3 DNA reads TGTGCCAGCAGTGGCCGGGACACCTTCTCTGGGGCCAACGTCCTGACTTTC.

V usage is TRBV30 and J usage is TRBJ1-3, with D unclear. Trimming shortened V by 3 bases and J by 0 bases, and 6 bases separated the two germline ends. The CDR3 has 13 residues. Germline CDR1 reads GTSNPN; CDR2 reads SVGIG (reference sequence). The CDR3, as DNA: TGTGCCTGGAGCCGGATCTCTGGAAACACCATATATTTT. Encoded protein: CAWSRISGNTIYF.

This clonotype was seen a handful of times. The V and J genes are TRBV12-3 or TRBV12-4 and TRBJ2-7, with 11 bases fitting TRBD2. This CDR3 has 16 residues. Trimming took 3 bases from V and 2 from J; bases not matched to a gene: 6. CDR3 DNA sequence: TGTGCCAGCAGTTTTGGGCTAGCGGGAGGCCCCTACGAGCAGTACTTC. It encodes CASSFGLAGGPYEQYF.

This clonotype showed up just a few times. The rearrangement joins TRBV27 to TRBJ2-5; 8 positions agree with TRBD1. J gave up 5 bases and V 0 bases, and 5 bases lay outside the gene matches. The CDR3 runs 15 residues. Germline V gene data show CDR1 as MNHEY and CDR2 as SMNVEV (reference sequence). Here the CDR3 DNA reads TGTGCCAGCAGTTTATCGGGCAGGGGGCCGGAGACCCAGTACTTC. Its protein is CASSLSGRGPETQYF.

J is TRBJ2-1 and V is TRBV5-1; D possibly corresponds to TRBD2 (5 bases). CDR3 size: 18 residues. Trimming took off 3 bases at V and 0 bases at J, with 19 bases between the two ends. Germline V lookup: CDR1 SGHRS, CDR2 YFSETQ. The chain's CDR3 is CASSSPIRRGSSYNEQFF. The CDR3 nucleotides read TGCGCCAGCAGCTCCCCTATCCGCCGGGGTAGCTCCTACAATGAGCAGTTCTTC.

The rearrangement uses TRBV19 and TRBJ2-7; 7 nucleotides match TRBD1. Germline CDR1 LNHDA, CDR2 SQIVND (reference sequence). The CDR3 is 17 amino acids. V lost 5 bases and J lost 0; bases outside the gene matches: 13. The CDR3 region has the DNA TGTGCCAGTAGTCAGAAAACCATACAGGGGAGCTCCTACGAGCAGTACTTC. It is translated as CASSQKTIQGSSYEQYF. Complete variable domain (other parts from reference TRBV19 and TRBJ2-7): DGGITQSPKYLFRKEGQNVTLSCEQNLNHDAMYWYRQDPGQGLRLIYYSQIVNDFQKGDIAEGYSVSREKKESFPLTVTSAQKNPTAFYLCASSQKTIQGSSYEQYFGPGTRLTVT.

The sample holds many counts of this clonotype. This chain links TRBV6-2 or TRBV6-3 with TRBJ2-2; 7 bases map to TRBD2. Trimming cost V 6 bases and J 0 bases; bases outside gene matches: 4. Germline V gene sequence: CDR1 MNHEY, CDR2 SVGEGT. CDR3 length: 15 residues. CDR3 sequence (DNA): TGTGCCAGCAGACCGGCGGGAGCGAACACCGGGGAGCTGTTTTTT. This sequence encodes CASRPAGANTGELFF.